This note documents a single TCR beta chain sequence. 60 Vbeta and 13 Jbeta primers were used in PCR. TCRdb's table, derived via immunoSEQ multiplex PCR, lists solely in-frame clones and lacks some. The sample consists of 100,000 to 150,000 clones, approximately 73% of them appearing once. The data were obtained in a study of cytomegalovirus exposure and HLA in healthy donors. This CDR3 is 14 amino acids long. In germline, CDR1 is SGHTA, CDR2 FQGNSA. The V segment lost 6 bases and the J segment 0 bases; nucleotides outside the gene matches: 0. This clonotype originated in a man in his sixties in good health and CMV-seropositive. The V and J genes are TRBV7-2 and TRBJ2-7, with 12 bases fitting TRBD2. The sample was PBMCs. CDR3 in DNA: TGTGCCAGCAGGACTAGCGGGGGCTCCTACGAGCAGTACTTC. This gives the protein CASRTSGGSYEQYF.